What follows is one TCR beta chain and its context. The target of this receptor is not known. No qualities accompany the bases; no much larger clone lies one base away. This sample stems from a study of cytomegalovirus exposure and HLA in healthy donors (dated by TCRdb to about 2017). Study-wide context: According to an earlier analysis of 587 of the donors, some 180 million T cells yielded roughly 110 million unique TCR beta sequences and about 300 Gb of sequence data. Of the 300 to 450 genotyped donors, less than 85% were placed in the genetic ancestry cluster associated with self-reported Caucasian donors. To predict cytomegalovirus infection status, the study combined high-throughput TCR immunosequencing, statistical association of individual TCRs with disease status, and machine learning. About 320 gigabases of sequencing data and roughly 90 million unique TCR sequences were included in an early release covering roughly 700 HLA-typed donors. Using immunosequencing, the study profiled T cell repertoires from roughly 650 subjects and related those repertoires to cytomegalovirus serostatus. Among about 370 genotyped donors of the cohort, an average of roughly 230,000 unique TCR beta nucleotide sequences was sequenced per donor, of which roughly 17% were non-productive. Alongside the repertoire data, information on donor age, sex, ethnicity and CMV serostatus was compiled. The aim of the study was to test whether cataloging public T cell receptors could identify signatures of past pathogen exposure. Both class I and class II loci were covered by HLA typing, at four-digit resolution. Several DR-DQ haplotypes were treated as single units for association and clustering because of strong linkage in the cohort. All discovery cohort repertoires had been generated using a single sequencing platform. To decide whether each TCR beta V gene segment behaved as functional or pseudogenic, an earlier analysis of some 570 of the donors relied on high-throughput TCR beta sequencing. Rather than drawing on any new phenotypic data, the later analysis identified candidate immune exposures from TCR beta sequences and the way those sequences occurred across donors. A separate validation cohort of 100 to 150 different subjects was used in addition to the approximately 640-subject first cohort. Typing coverage differed by locus: A, B, C, DRB1 and DQB1 were typed in about 629-630 donors, DQA1 in 500 to 550, DPA1 in around 580, and DPB1 in around 440. In a later analysis, previously published TCR beta repertoires from roughly 710 donors were re-analyzed and high-resolution HLA genotyping was added so that TCR occurrence patterns could be studied. A later genetic analysis used genome-wide SNP genotypes for about three fifths of the 666 donors, treating that subset as a discovery cohort.

The cohort comprised fewer than 700 healthy bone marrow donors. At the time of sampling, all cohort members were nominally healthy, though unrecorded immune exposures were likely present. The donor was CMV seronegative and was included in the group of around 320 seronegative cohort members. A peripheral blood sample was collected from each donor, and TCR beta sequencing was performed on peripheral blood mononuclear cells. Genomic DNA extraction from the blood cell samples was performed with the Qiagen DNeasy Blood Extraction Kit. Results the study describes overall, beyond this receptor: A further reported finding was that TCR beta sequences accurately predicted the HLA-A and HLA-B alleles for most subjects in the first cohort. The authors suggested that the approach could potentially be extended to other disease states and immunological phenotypes. Linkage disequilibrium might explain the correlated functional status among segregating V segments, but an unknown experimental factor could not be excluded. A later analysis associated roughly 17,000 TCR beta sequences with specific HLA alleles at a false discovery rate of 0.05. The earlier analysis of approximately 560 of the donors excluded roughly 17 rarely observed V segments, including chromosome 9 orphons, because counts were too low. Because HLA typing was missing for some donors at each locus, association tests included only the typed subset. Some IMGT-functional V segments, including TRBV6-2 and TRBV6-3, could not be told apart with the 87-base-pair reads, so those segments were excluded. Broadly in line with IMGT annotations, most TCR beta V segments showed up in productive rearrangements about 87% or about 30% of the time in an earlier analysis of approximately 600 of the donors. According to a later genetic analysis, donors in an Asian-associated ancestry cluster had fewer N-insertions in productive TCRs than the roughly 700-donor mean. A few of the identified cytomegalovirus-associated TCR beta chains were confirmed in vitro to be specific for cytomegalovirus antigens. Cytomegalovirus status was reported to be diagnosed by the classifier with high specificity and sensitivity in both the original and validation cohorts. Only TCR beta chains were sequenced in this cohort, and the absence of alpha or paired-chain data limited detectable features. Several of the top co-occurrence clusters appeared to be linked to parvovirus B19, influenza, CMV and Epstein-Barr virus, according to a later analysis. Strong co-occurrence of HLA alleles, especially DR and DQ, made assigning TCR associations to individual alleles difficult. According to a later analysis, most CMV-associated TCR beta chains appeared to be HLA-restricted, and the HLA associations seemed to be driven largely by CMV exposure. In a later analysis, the rate of TCR association differed among HLA loci, with DRB1 alleles having the most associated TCRs and HLA-C alleles having the fewest. Roughly uniform sequencing depth across donors was assumed in presence/absence analyses, although this assumption may not hold. The study gave a list of around 170 TCR beta chains associated with cytomegalovirus. CMV serostatus was the only immune exposure information available for the cohort. A group of highly shared sequence variants was considered likely to be a technical artifact of the sequencing pipeline. Most TCR sequences were observed very rarely across donors, whereas some public TCRs were present in many individuals. A later genetic analysis associated a missense DCLRE1C variant with V-gene and J-gene trimming of TCR beta chains, and an independent cohort replicated the association. In a later analysis, HLA-associated TCR beta chains were found to be more clonally expanded and to have lower generation probabilities than equally common non-associated chains.

The method was the immunoSEQ multiplex PCR assay. For the multiplex PCR, a mixture combining 60 forward primers for TCR Vbeta segments and 13 reverse primers for TCR Jbeta segments was used. A multiplex PCR assay on genomic DNA amplified the CDR3 region of rearranged TCR beta genes. The Illumina HiSeq System was used to sequence the amplified TCR beta libraries as 87-base-pair reads. The authors' pipeline ran thus. A later analysis counted some 80 million unique TCR beta chains across the 600 to 850 repertoires, and some 12 million of these chains were shared by at least two donors. Raw reads were error-corrected and collapsed into unique sequences by a nearest-neighbor algorithm in which closely related sequences were merged to remove PCR and sequencing errors. Alignment of CDR3 sequences to IMGT reference sequences was used to assign V, D and J gene segments. Each retained sequence needed at least a six-nucleotide match to both a V gene segment and a J gene segment. A rearrangement counted as productive if the CDR3 had no stop codons and remained in frame with V and J, and every other rearrangement counted as non-productive. CDR3 was defined according to IMGT convention as the region running from the second conserved V-encoded cysteine to the conserved J-encoded phenylalanine. Sequences without an unambiguous match to a single V gene segment were excluded from the earlier analysis of approximately 600 of the donors. An earlier analysis of a few hundred of the donors classified V segments as functional when productive rearrangements were above 56.7% and as segregating when the standard deviation between donors was above 5%. A statistical classification framework was developed to diagnose cytomegalovirus status using the catalog of TCR beta chain sequences. In a later analysis, TCR nucleotide sequences were compared against IMGT/GENE-DB human TR gene sequences so that V and J genes could be assigned. The TCRdist pipeline was used in a later analysis to assign CDR3 sequences and most-parsimonious VDJ recombination scenarios. In a later analysis, each TCR beta chain was defined by its CDR3 amino acid sequence together with its V-gene family, and reads lacking a unique V-gene family were excluded. As a way to deal with suspected cross-contamination and a sequencing artifact, a later analysis dropped under 600 nucleotide sequences that were highly shared and had low generation probability. For each public chain, a later analysis derived a clonal expansion index from normalized ranks of inferred template counts within each repertoire. In a later analysis, generation probabilities were computed using a VDJ recombination model fitted to out-of-frame rearrangements, and the results were checked against IGoR. In a later analysis, hypergeometric tests were used to score TCR-TCR, TCR-HLA and TCR-CMV co-occurrence, with a repertoire-size bias correction applied to TCR pairs. To estimate false discovery rates, a later analysis permuted the HLA or CMV assignments 20 times. In a later analysis, co-occurring TCRs were grouped using DBSCAN, with TCRdist sequence similarity added in when clustering inside HLA-allele-positive subsets. Repertoires with fewer than 30,000 or more than 120,000 public chains, plus five repertoires with anomalous nucleotide sharing, were excluded from co-occurrence clustering. Not all clones reach the TCRdb copy of this immuneACCESS table, which keeps in-frame sequences only. Checked studies attribute under half of the gap to unresolved V genes and leave the rest unexplained. The V and J calls and clone size were taken over from that table, and D and trimming were inferred from the DNA. The sample includes about 140,000 clones, with 75% to 85% observed a single time. The ten largest clones capture 2% to 2.5% of the sample.

From the cysteine up to the phenylalanine, the CDR3 has a length of 13 residues. Here the CDR3 DNA is all that survives: 39 bases in frame from base 1. Sample: PBMCs. The clonotype originates from a man over 45 in good health and CMV-seronegative. The chain uses TRBV21-1 and TRBJ1-4; TRBD1 is the table's D call and was not checked against the DNA. TRBV21-1 is a pseudogene locus. Here is the DNA: TGTGCCAACCCGGGACAGCTTAATGAAAAACTGTTTTTT. The translation is CANPGQLNEKLFF.